The sequence of this T cell receptor beta chain was determined in a study of Graves' ophthalmopathy and Graves' hyperthyroidism. As diagnostic evidence, clinical symptoms, serum thyroxine, TRAb, thyroid ultrasound and orbital computed tomography were relied upon. Scientists amplified the TCR beta CDR3 regions from RNA transcripts. Amplification began with first-round RT-PCR using HTBI primers, then second-round multiplex PCR was performed. TCRdb re-called the multiplex PCR reads with MiXCR, one entry per CDR3 protein. The table lists approximately 210,000 distinct CDR3 sequences, 29% of them singletons. Germline V gene data show CDR1 as MNHEY and CDR2 as SMNVEV (reference sequence). V shed 0 bases and J shed 4 bases, with 8 bases lying between them. This CDR3 is 14 amino acids long. This clonotype was detected many times. Antigen specificity is unknown. General study points: Sensitivity of approximately 88% and specificity of 65% to 83% were achieved when a 13-signature model separated ophthalmopathy from stable hyperthyroidism.

This clonotype was sampled from a man aged 50-60 years with Graves' ophthalmopathy. Material: peripheral blood. The chain links TRBV27 to TRBJ2-3; a possible D gene is TRBD2 (6 bases). This CDR3 reads CASSLSPSADTQYF. The CDR3 nucleotides read TGTGCCAGCAGTTTATCCCCTAGCGCAGATACGCAGTATTTT.